The next 10 T cell receptor beta chains were all read from a single sample in a study of CD8+CD57+ T cells in acquired aplastic anemia. Genomic DNA served as template for TCR beta VDJ and CDR3 profiling. TCRdb re-derived calls from the reads in MiXCR, one entry per CDR3 protein. This sample carries 170,000 or so distinct CDR3 sequences, 63% of them seen once, and the ten largest clones take roughly 46%. The sequenced patients had an expansion of CD8+CD57+ cells seen by flow cytometry. The source material was sorted CD4+, CD8+, or CD8+CD57+ T cells (not recorded which) from PBMCs. The receptors originated from a human donor with aplastic anemia.

The chain uses TRBV20-1 and TRBJ2-7, with 7 positions matching TRBD2. CDR1 is DFQATT, CDR2 SNEGSKA, per germline (reference sequence). The CDR3 runs to 13 residues. V shed 5 bases and J 4 bases; nucleotides not matched to a gene: 8. The CDR3 DNA reads TGCAGTGCTGGGGGGGGGAATGCTTACGAGCAGTACTTC. This sequence encodes CSAGGGNAYEQYF.

The chain has TRBV13 and TRBJ2-1, with 10 bases that match TRBD2. Germline loops: CDR1 PRHDT, CDR2 FYEKMQ (reference sequence). The CDR3 covers 17 residues. With 4 bases clipped from V and 3 bases from J, the junction kept 9 bases outside the gene matches. The CDR3 reads CASSSSGRPQFYNEQFF. CDR3 coding DNA: TGTGCCAGCAGCTCTAGCGGGAGACCCCAATTCTACAATGAGCAGTTCTTC.

This clonotype has only a few counts. The V call is TRBV11-2, the J call TRBJ1-2; 7 positions match TRBD1. Germline V gives CDR1 SGHAT, CDR2 FQNNGV. Trimming took 5 bases from V and 4 from J; bases not matched to a gene: 1. CDR3 size: 12 residues. The CDR3 region has the DNA TGTGCCAGCAGCCGGGACAGCTATGGCTACACCTTC. Translating gives CASSRDSYGYTF.

This clonotype was recorded many times. This rearrangement joins TRBV9 to TRBJ2-1; D gene ambiguous. The CDR3 runs to 12 residues. V lost 2 bases and J lost 6, with 6 bases in between. Germline V gene sequence: CDR1 SGDLS, CDR2 YYNGEE. The CDR3 DNA reads as TGTGCCAGCAGCGTCCCCTCCAATGAGCAGTTCTTC. Translated, it gives CASSVPSNEQFF.

V usage is TRBV25-1 and J usage is TRBJ2-2; 11 nucleotides line up with TRBD1. Germline-derived CDR1 and CDR2 are MGHDK and SYGVNS. This CDR3 comprises 18 residues. The V and J ends lost 1 base and 6 bases, in that order; junction bases with no gene match: 10. CDR3 amino acids: CASSESGQGVSQSGELFF. For the CDR3, the DNA is TGTGCCAGCAGTGAATCGGGACAGGGGGTTAGTCAGTCCGGGGAGCTGTTTTTT. Full variable domain (outside the CDR3, taken from reference TRBV25-1 and TRBJ2-2): EADIYQTPRYLVIGTGKKITLECSQTMGHDKMYWYQQDPGMELHLIHYSYGVNSTEKGDLSSESTVSRIRTEHFPLTLESARPSHTSQYLCASSESGQGVSQSGELFFGEGSRLTVL.

The chain is built from TRBV2 and TRBJ2-7; no reliable D call. The CDR3 length is 14 residues. Germline V gene sequence: CDR1 SNHLY, CDR2 FYNNEI. Trimming pared 1 base from V and 4 bases from J, leaving 11 bases between. CDR3 nucleotides: TGTGCCAGCAGTGAAGTAGACGGTAGATACGAGCAGTACTTC. Protein: CASSEVDGRYEQYF.

This clonotype occurred a few times. The rearrangement joins TRBV7-9 to TRBJ2-5; D gene unclear. Germline V gene sequence: CDR1 SEHNR, CDR2 FQNEAQ (reference sequence). Trimming cost V 1 base and J 3 bases, with 6 bases left between them. This CDR3 region has 13 residues. The CDR3 protein is CASSLVAEETQYF. CDR3 coding DNA: TGTGCCAGCAGCTTAGTTGCAGAAGAGACCCAGTACTTC.

The gene calls are TRBV9 and TRBJ2-7; TRBD2 agrees at 7 bases. The CDR3 consists of 14 residues. Germline trimming cut 4 bases from V and 2 bases from J; bases unmatched to any gene: 6. Germline-derived CDR1 and CDR2 are SGDLS and YYNGEE. CDR3 in amino acids: CASSRASGAYEQYF. The CDR3 DNA is TGTGCCAGCAGCCGAGCTAGCGGAGCCTACGAGCAGTACTTC.

This clonotype appeared once. The chain joins TRBV10-3 to TRBJ2-7; D is possibly TRBD1 (5 bases). The V end was cut by 6 bases, the J end by 5 bases, with 11 bases between. The CDR3 has 12 residues. Per the germline V gene, CDR1 is ENHRY and CDR2 is SYGVKD. CDR3 bases: TGTGCCATCAGCCAGGGTGTCGACGAGCAGTACTTC. This sequence encodes CAISQGVDEQYF.

The V gene is TRBV20-1, the J gene TRBJ2-7; D possibly uses TRBD1 or TRBD2 (6 bases each). Germline values: CDR1 DFQATT, CDR2 SNEGSKA (reference sequence). The V end lost 5 bases, the J end lost 6 bases, and 17 bases lay between the germline ends. CDR3 size: 13 residues. This CDR3 is CSASATSRGEQYF. CDR3 DNA: TGCAGTGCTTCCGCCACTAGCAGGGGCGAGCAGTACTTC.